A selection of T cell receptor beta chains follows, all from one sample in a study of T cells in Graves' hyperthyroidism and ophthalmopathy. From the multiplex PCR reads, TCRdb called clonotypes with MiXCR, one entry per CDR3 protein. The data show around 210,000 distinct CDR3 sequences, less than 20% seen once. What was sequenced was blood. The receptors were gathered from a woman in her forties or fifties with Graves' hyperthyroidism. Each CDR3 is given with its conserved first and last residue. The order of the fields is CDR3 length, D gene, clone size, J gene, V gene, CDR3 DNA, CDR3 protein. D genes are given only for firm matches. Rows give clone size only sometimes, using once, few, many, or a class for an expanded clone.

cdr3_length: 15
d_call: TRBD1
clone_size: many
j_call: TRBJ2-5
v_call: TRBV20-1
cdr3_nt: TGCAGTGCCAACACCCCAGGGGGCGCGGGAGAGACCCAGTACTTC
cdr3_aa: CSANTPGGAGETQYF

cdr3_length: 13
d_call: -
clone_size: few
j_call: TRBJ1-6
v_call: TRBV14
cdr3_nt: TGTGCCAGCAAGCGGCTCTATAATTCACCCCTCCACTTT
cdr3_aa: CASKRLYNSPLHF

cdr3_length: 16
d_call: TRBD2
clone_size: many
j_call: TRBJ2-1
v_call: TRBV7-3
cdr3_nt: TGTGCCAGCAGCTCCAAAGGGACTAGCGGGAGGTATGAGCAGTTCTTC
cdr3_aa: CASSSKGTSGRYEQFF

cdr3_length: 14
d_call: -
clone_size: -
j_call: TRBJ2-1
v_call: TRBV29-1
cdr3_nt: TGCAGCGTTGCCGCCCTGCTGTCCTACAATGAGCAGTTCTTC
cdr3_aa: CSVAALLSYNEQFF

cdr3_length: 15
d_call: -
clone_size: many
j_call: TRBJ2-3
v_call: TRBV6-1
cdr3_nt: TGTGCCAGCAGCGAGAGTACTTCTGGCACAGATACGCAGTATTTT
cdr3_aa: CASSESTSGTDTQYF

cdr3_length: 19
d_call: -
clone_size: few
j_call: TRBJ2-3
v_call: TRBV19
cdr3_nt: TGTGCCAGTAGTTCCCCGGGACAGGGAATAGCGGGGGACACAGATACGCAGTATTTT
cdr3_aa: CASSSPGQGIAGDTDTQYF

cdr3_length: 13
d_call: -
clone_size: -
j_call: TRBJ2-2
v_call: TRBV18
cdr3_nt: TGTGCCAGCTCACCCGTGGACACCGGGGAGCTGTTTTTT
cdr3_aa: CASSPVDTGELFF

cdr3_length: 18
d_call: -
clone_size: few
j_call: TRBJ2-1
v_call: TRBV6-1
cdr3_nt: TGTGCCAGCAGTTCCTACGGGCTAGTAGCGGTTCTCGGTGGTGAGCAGTTCTTC
cdr3_aa: CASSSYGLVAVLGGEQFF

cdr3_length: 16
d_call: -
clone_size: many
j_call: TRBJ1-5
v_call: TRBV18
cdr3_nt: TGTGCCAGCTCACCACTCTCTTCGGACAGCTATCAGCCCCAGCATTTT
cdr3_aa: CASSPLSSDSYQPQHF

cdr3_length: 12
d_call: -
clone_size: few
j_call: TRBJ2-7
v_call: TRBV12-5
cdr3_nt: TGTGCTAGTGGTTTTTTAGGCAACGAGCAGTACTTC
cdr3_aa: CASGFLGNEQYF

cdr3_length: 14
d_call: -
clone_size: few
j_call: TRBJ2-7
v_call: TRBV19
cdr3_nt: TGTGCCAGTAGCACAAACAGGGAGCCGTACGAGCAGTACTTC
cdr3_aa: CASSTNREPYEQYF

cdr3_length: 17
d_call: TRBD2
clone_size: many
j_call: TRBJ2-1
v_call: TRBV9
cdr3_nt: TGTGCCAGCAGCGTCGGTGGACTAGCGCGCTCCTACAATGAGCAGTTCTTC
cdr3_aa: CASSVGGLARSYNEQFF

cdr3_length: 13
d_call: TRBD2
clone_size: many
j_call: TRBJ2-1
v_call: TRBV30
cdr3_nt: TGTGCCGGGATAGCGGGTTCCCTTAATGAGCAGTTCTTC
cdr3_aa: CAGIAGSLNEQFF

cdr3_length: 14
d_call: -
clone_size: many
j_call: TRBJ2-2
v_call: TRBV20-1
cdr3_nt: TGCAGTGCTAGAAGTCAGACGAACACCGGGGAGCTGTTTTTT
cdr3_aa: CSARSQTNTGELFF

cdr3_length: 15
d_call: TRBD1
clone_size: many
j_call: TRBJ1-2
v_call: TRBV10-3
cdr3_nt: TGTGCCATCAGTGAGTCTGTACAGGGGAACTATGGCTACACCTTC
cdr3_aa: CAISESVQGNYGYTF

cdr3_length: 13
d_call: -
clone_size: many
j_call: TRBJ1-2
v_call: TRBV7-2
cdr3_nt: TGTGCCAGCAGCCCCCGGCAGAACTATGGCTACACCTTC
cdr3_aa: CASSPRQNYGYTF

cdr3_length: 13
d_call: TRBD1
clone_size: many
j_call: TRBJ1-2
v_call: TRBV11-2
cdr3_nt: TGTGCCAGCAGCTCGGACAGGAGCTATGGCTACACCTTC
cdr3_aa: CASSSDRSYGYTF

cdr3_length: 14
d_call: TRBD2
clone_size: -
j_call: TRBJ2-7
v_call: TRBV30
cdr3_nt: TGTGCCTGGCTCGAGCGGGGAGTTAACTACGAGCAGTACTTC
cdr3_aa: CAWLERGVNYEQYF

cdr3_length: 13
d_call: -
clone_size: many
j_call: TRBJ1-5
v_call: TRBV6-1
cdr3_nt: TGTGCCAGCAGTGACATGACGTATCAGCCCCAGCATTTT
cdr3_aa: CASSDMTYQPQHF

cdr3_length: 12
d_call: -
clone_size: many
j_call: TRBJ2-7
v_call: TRBV20-1
cdr3_nt: TGCAGTGCTAGTAGGGGACTCTACGAGCAGTACTTC
cdr3_aa: CSASRGLYEQYF

cdr3_length: 16
d_call: TRBD2
clone_size: few
j_call: TRBJ2-5
v_call: TRBV20-1
cdr3_nt: TGCAGTGCTAAACAAACCGGGACTAGCGGGAGAGAGACCCAGTACTTC
cdr3_aa: CSAKQTGTSGRETQYF

cdr3_length: 17
d_call: TRBD2
clone_size: many
j_call: TRBJ2-3
v_call: TRBV20-1
cdr3_nt: TGCAGTGCTAGAGATCACGTAGCGGGGCAAAGCACAGATACGCAGTATTTT
cdr3_aa: CSARDHVAGQSTDTQYF

cdr3_length: 15
d_call: -
clone_size: many
j_call: TRBJ2-3
v_call: TRBV5-1
cdr3_nt: TGCGCCAGCAGCGTCCGGACTGGGAGCGAGGGTACGCAGTATTTT
cdr3_aa: CASSVRTGSEGTQYF

cdr3_length: 15
d_call: TRBD2
clone_size: many
j_call: TRBJ2-1
v_call: TRBV28
cdr3_nt: TGTGCCAGCAGCCGCAGCGGGAGGGGGTACAATGAGCAGTTCTTC
cdr3_aa: CASSRSGRGYNEQFF

cdr3_length: 13
d_call: -
clone_size: many
j_call: TRBJ2-7
v_call: TRBV18
cdr3_nt: TGTGCCAGCTCACAAGGAGCTTGGGACGAGCAGTACTTC
cdr3_aa: CASSQGAWDEQYF

cdr3_length: 12
d_call: -
clone_size: -
j_call: TRBJ1-3
v_call: TRBV12-3/TRBV12-4
cdr3_nt: TGTGCCAGCAGTTTAAACGGAAACACCATATATTTT
cdr3_aa: CASSLNGNTIYF

cdr3_length: 14
d_call: -
clone_size: -
j_call: TRBJ1-1
v_call: TRBV19
cdr3_nt: TGTGCCAGTAGTATTGGGTCGATGGGCACTGAAGCTTTCTTT
cdr3_aa: CASSIGSMGTEAFF